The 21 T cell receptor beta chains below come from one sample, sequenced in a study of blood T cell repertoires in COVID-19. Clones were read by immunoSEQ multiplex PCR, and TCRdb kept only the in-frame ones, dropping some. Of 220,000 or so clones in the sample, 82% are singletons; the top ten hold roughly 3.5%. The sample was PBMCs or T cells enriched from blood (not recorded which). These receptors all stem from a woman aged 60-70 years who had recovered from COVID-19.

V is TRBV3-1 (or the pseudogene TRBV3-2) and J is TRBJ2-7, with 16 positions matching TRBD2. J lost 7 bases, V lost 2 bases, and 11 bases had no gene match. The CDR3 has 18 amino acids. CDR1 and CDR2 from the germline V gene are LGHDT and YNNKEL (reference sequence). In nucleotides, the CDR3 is TGTGCCAGCAGCCAACTCCCTCCGGGACTAGCGGGGGGGTGGGAGCAGTACTTC. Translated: CASSQLPPGLAGGWEQYF.

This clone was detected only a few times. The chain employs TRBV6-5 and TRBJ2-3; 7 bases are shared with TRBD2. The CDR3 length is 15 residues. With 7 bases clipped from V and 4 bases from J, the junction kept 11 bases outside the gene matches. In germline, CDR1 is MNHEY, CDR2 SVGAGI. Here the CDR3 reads CASTSKRGPADTQYF. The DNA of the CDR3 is TGTGCCAGCACCTCCAAGCGGGGCCCGGCAGATACGCAGTATTTT.

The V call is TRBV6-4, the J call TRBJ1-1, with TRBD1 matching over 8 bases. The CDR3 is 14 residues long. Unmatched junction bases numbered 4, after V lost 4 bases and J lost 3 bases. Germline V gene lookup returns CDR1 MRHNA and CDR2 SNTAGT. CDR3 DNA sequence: TGTGCCAGCAGTGTTGGGACAGGAGACACTGAAGCTTTCTTT. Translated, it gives CASSVGTGDTEAFF.

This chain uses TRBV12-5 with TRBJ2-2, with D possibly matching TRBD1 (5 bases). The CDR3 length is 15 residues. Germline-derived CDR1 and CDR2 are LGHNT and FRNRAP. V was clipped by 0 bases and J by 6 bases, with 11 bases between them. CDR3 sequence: CASGLVFRDSGELFF. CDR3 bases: TGTGCTAGTGGTTTGGTCTTCAGGGATTCCGGGGAGCTGTTTTTT. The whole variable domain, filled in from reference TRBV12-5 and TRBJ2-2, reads DARVTQTPRHKVTEMGQEVTMRCQPILGHNTVFWYRQTMMQGLELLAYFRNRAPLDDSGMPKDRFSAEMPDATLATLKIQPSEPRDSAVYFCASGLVFRDSGELFFGEGSRLTVL.

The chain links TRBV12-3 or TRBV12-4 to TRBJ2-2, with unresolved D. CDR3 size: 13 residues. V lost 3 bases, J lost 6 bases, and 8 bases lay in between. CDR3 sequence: CASSLGPAGELFF. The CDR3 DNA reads TGTGCCAGCAGTTTGGGCCCCGCCGGGGAGCTGTTTTTT.

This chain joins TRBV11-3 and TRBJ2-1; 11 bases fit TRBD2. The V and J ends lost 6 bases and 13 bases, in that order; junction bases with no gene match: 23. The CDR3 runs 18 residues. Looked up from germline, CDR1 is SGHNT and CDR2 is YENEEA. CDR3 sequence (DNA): TGTGCCAGCAGTCAAAGGGGTACTAGCGGGAGTGGTGTAGTTGGTCAGTTCTTC. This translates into CASSQRGTSGSGVVGQFF.

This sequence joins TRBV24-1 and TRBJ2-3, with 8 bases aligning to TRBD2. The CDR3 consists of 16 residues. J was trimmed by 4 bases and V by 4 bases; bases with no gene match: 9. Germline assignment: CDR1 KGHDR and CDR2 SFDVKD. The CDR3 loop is CATSDRGGFPPDTQYF. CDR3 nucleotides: TGTGCCACCAGTGACCGCGGGGGGTTCCCCCCAGATACGCAGTATTTT.

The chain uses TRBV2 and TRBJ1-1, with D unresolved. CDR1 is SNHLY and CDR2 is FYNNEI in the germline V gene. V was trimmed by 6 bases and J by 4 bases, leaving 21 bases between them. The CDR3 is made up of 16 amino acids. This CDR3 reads CASSGLRLEATTEAFF. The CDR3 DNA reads TGTGCCAGCAGCGGGCTGCGTTTGGAGGCGACCACTGAAGCTTTCTTT.

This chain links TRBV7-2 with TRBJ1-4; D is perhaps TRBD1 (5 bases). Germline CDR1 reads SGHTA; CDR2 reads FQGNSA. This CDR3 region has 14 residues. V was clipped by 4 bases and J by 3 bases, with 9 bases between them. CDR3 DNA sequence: TGTGCCAGCAGCTCGGGGGTTTCTAATGAAAAACTGTTTTTT. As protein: CASSSGVSNEKLFF.

The chain's CDR3 is CASSPYGQSSYEQYF. Written as DNA, the CDR3 is TGTGCCAGCAGCCCGTATGGACAGAGCTCCTACGAGCAGTACTTC. This chain uses TRBV7-6 with TRBJ2-7; D is possibly TRBD1 (6 bases). V was pared by 5 bases and J by 0 bases, with 14 bases between. The CDR3 is made up of 15 amino acids. CDR1 and CDR2 (germline): SGHVS, FNYEAQ.

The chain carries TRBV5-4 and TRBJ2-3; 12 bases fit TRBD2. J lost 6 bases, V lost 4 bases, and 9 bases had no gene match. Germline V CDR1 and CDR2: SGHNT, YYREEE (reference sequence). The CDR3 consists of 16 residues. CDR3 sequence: CASSPPGLAGTDTQYF. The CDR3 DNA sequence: TGTGCCAGCAGCCCTCCCGGACTAGCGGGAACCGATACGCAGTATTTT. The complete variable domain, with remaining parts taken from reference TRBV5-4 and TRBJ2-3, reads ETGVTQSPTHLIKTRGQQVTLRCSSQSGHNTVSWYQQALGQGPQFIFQYYREEENGRGNFPPRFSGLQFPNYSSELNVNALELDDSALYLCASSPPGLAGTDTQYFGPGTRLTVL.

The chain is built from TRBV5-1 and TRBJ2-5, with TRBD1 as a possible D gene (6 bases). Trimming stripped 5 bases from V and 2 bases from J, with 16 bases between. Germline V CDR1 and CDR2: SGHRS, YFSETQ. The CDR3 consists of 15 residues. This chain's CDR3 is CASSLQGRGQETQYF. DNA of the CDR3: TGCGCCAGCAGTTTACAGGGTAGGGGTCAAGAGACCCAGTACTTC.

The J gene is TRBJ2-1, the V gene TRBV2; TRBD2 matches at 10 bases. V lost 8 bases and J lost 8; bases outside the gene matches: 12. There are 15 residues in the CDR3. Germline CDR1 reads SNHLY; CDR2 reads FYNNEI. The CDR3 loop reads CASGRGTSVGDEQFF. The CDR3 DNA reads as TGTGCCAGCGGGAGGGGGACTAGCGTAGGCGATGAGCAGTTCTTC.

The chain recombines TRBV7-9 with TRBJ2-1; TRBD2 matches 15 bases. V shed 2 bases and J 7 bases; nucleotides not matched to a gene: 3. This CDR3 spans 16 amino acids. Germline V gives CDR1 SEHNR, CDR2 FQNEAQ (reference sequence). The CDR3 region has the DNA TGTGCCAGCAGCTTACCAGGACTAGCGGGAGGGAATGAGCAGTTCTTC. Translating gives CASSLPGLAGGNEQFF.

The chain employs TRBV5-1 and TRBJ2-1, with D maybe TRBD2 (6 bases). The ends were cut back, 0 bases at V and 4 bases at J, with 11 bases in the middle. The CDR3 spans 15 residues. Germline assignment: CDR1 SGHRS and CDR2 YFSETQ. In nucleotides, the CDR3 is TGCGCCAGCAGCTTGGGCCCGGGGGTATACAATGAGCAGTTCTTC. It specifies CASSLGPGVYNEQFF.

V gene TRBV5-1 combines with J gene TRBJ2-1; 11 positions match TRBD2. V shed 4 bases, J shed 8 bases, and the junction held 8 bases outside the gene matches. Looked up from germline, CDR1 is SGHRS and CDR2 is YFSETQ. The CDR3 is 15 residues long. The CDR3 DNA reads TGCGCCAGCAGCGAGGCTAGCGGGGGGATGGATGAGCAGTTCTTC. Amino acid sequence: CASSEASGGMDEQFF.

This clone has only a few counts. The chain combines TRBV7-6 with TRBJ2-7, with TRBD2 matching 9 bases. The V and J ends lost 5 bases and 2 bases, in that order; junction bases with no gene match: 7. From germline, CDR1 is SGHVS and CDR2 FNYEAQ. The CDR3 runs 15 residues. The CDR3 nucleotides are TGTGCCAGCAGCCCAGGGGCGGGAGGGCCCTACGAGCAGTACTTC. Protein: CASSPGAGGPYEQYF.

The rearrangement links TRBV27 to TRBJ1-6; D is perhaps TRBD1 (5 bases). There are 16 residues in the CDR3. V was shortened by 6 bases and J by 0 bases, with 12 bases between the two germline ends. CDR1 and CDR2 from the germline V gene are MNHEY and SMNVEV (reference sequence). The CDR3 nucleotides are TGTGCCAGCAGGGACACACTCAGCTCCTATAATTCACCCCTCCACTTT. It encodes CASRDTLSSYNSPLHF.

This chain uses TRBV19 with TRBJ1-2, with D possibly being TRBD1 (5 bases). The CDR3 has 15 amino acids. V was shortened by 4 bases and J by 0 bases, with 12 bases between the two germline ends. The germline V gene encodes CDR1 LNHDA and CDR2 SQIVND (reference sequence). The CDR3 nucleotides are TGTGCCAGTAGTAAATACAGGCTTGCTAACTATGGCTACACCTTC. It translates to CASSKYRLANYGYTF.

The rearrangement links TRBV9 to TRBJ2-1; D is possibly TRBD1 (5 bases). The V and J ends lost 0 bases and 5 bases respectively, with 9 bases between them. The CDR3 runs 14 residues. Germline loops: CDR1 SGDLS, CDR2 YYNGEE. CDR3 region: CASSVGSRDNEQFF. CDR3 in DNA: TGTGCCAGCAGCGTAGGATCCAGGGACAATGAGCAGTTCTTC.

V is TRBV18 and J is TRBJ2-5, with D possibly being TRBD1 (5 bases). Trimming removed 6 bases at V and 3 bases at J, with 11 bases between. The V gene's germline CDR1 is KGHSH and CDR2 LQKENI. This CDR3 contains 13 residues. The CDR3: CASSPDIKETQYF. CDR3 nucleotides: TGTGCCAGCTCCCCGGACATAAAAGAGACCCAGTACTTC.